This T cell receptor (beta chain) was sequenced for a study of blood T cell repertoires in COVID-19. About the study: There were acute and convalescent COVID-19 samples, and they came from the United States, Italy and Spain.

The CDR3 is made up of 14 amino acids. The germline gives CDR1 SSHAT, CDR2 FNYEAQ (reference sequence). TCRdb's table, derived via immunoSEQ multiplex PCR, lists solely in-frame clones and lacks some. The sample has about 280,000 clones; less than 90% are singletons. Concerning this clone: At one of its ends the junction is not consistent with the germline gene, which may arise from a read error.

V usage is TRBV7-7 and J usage is TRBJ2-7; tentative D call: TRBD1 (6 bases). This clonotype was sampled from a human donor in a cohort sampled during active COVID-19. The sequenced sample was peripheral blood. CDR3 nucleotides: TGTGCTAGCAGCTTAGGGACACGGCATGCGGAGCAGTACTTC. Translating gives CASSLGTRHAEQYF.